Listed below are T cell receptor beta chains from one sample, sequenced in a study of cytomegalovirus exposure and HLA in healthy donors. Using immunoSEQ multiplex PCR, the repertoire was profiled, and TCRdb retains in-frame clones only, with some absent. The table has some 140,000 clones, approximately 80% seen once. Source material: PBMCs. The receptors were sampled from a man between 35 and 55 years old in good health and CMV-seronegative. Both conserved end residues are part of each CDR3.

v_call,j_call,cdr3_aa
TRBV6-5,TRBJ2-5,CASSYSDSHQETQYF
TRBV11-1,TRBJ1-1,CASRRQAAGMNTEAFF
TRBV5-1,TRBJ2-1,CASSPVSRLAGSNEQFF
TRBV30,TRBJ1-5,CACRSRPYSNQPQHF
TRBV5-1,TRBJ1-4,CASRRGTSTNEKLFF
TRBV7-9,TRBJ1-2,CASSPPLTGPWGYTF
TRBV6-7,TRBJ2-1,CASSYSGPHRESHNYNEQFF
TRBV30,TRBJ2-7,CAWARGSRIVRYEQYF
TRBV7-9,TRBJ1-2,CASRGPGQNFYGYTF
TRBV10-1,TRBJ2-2,CASLEGTGNTGELFF
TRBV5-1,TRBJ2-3,CATLGGQGATADFPF
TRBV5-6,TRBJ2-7,CASSRGGGYEQYF
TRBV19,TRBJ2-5,CASSISKAVQETQYF
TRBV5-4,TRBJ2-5,CASSFFGGALGTQYF
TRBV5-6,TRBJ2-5,CASSLARRSKETQYF
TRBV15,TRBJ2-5,CATSWVYGQQETQYF
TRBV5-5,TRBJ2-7,CASSLAGGANEQYF
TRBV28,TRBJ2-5,CASSLSGQGLETQYF
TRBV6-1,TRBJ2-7,CASSEVPGNFPEQYF
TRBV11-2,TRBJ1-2,CASSFDGSYGYTF
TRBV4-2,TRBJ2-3,CASSQKTSVMGDTQYF
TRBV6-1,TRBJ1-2,CASRRPGEYTF
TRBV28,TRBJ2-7,CASILSANSYEQYF
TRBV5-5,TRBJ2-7,CASSLGALQEVTYEQYF
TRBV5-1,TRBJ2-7,CASAEGQGHEQYF
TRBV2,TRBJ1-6,CASTGQGHNSPLHF
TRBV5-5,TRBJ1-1,CASSINTEAFF
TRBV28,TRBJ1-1,CASSFYGLQDSVETEAFF
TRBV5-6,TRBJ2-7,CASASGQGRYEQYF
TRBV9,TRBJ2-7,CASSSNYEQYF
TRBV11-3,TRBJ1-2,CASSAAPRQGALDGYTF
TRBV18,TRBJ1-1,CASSPRVTEAFF
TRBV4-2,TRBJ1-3,CASSQDWDSSGNTIYF
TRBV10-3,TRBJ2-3,CAIRGQGDDTQYF
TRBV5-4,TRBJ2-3,CASSPGRGFGDTQYF
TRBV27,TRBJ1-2,CASSLWGQGARGYTF
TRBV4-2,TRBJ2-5,CASSQGTSGPPGETQYF
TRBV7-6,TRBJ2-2,CASSWLPGNTGELFF
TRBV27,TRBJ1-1,CASSLSRLNTEAFF
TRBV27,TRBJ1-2,CASSAYRVGYGYTF
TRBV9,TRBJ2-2,CASSGIQGGPGELFF
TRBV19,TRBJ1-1,CASSPKDRGGTEAFF
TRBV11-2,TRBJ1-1,CASSLPRDSVGDTEAFF
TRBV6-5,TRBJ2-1,CASSYFLGRDSNEQFF
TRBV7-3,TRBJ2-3,CASKPPNTDTQYF
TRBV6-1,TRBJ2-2,CASNPRQGTGELFF
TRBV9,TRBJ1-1,CASSADDRENTEAFF
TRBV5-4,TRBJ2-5,CASSSGRRSRQETQYF
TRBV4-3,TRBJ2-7,CASSQEYHLRDRSYEQYF
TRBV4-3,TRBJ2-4,CASSQGQWAKNIQYF
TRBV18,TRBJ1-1,CASSPTGDTEAFF
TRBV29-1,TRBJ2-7,CSVDKQGVGEQYF
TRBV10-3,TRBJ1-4,CAISEGPGQSNEKLFF